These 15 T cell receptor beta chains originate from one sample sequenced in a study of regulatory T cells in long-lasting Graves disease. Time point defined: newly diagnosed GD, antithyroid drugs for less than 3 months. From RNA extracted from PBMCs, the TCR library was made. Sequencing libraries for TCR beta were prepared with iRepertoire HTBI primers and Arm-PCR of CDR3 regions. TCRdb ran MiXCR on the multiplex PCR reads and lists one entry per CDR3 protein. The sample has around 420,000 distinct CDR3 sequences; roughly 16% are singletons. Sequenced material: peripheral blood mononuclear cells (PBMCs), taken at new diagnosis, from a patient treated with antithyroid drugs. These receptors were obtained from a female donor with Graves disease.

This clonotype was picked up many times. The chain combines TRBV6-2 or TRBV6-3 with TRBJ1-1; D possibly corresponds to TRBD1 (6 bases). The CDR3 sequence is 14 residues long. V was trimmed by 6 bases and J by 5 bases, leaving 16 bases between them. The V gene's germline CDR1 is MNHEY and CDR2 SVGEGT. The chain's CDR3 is CASRLGGGVTEAFF. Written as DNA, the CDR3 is TGTGCCAGCAGACTTGGGGGGGGCGTGACTGAAGCTTTCTTT.

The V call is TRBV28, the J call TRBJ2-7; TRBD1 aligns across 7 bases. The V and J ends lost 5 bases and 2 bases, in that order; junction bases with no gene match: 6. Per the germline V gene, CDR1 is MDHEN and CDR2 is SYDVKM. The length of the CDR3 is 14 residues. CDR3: CASSQGRGTYEQYF. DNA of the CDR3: TGTGCCAGCAGTCAGGGCAGGGGGACCTACGAGCAGTACTTC.

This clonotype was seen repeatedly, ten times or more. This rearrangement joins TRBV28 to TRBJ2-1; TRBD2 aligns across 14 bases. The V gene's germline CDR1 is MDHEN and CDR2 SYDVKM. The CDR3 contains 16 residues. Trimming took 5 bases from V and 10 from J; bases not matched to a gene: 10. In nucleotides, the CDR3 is TGTGCCAGCAGTCGAAGGACTAGCGGGAGGAGGGGGGAGCAGTTCTTC. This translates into CASSRRTSGRRGEQFF.

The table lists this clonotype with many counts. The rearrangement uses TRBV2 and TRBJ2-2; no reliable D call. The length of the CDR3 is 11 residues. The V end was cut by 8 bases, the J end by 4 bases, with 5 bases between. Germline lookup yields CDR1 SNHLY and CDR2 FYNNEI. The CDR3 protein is CASYSTGELFF. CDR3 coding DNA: TGTGCCAGCTATAGCACCGGGGAGCTGTTTTTT. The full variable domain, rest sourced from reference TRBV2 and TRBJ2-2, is EPEVTQTPSHQVTQMGQEVILRCVPISNHLYFYWYRQILGQKVEFLVSFYNNEISEKSEIFDDQFSVERPDGSNFTLKIRSTKLEDSAMYFCASYSTGELFFGEGSRLTVL.

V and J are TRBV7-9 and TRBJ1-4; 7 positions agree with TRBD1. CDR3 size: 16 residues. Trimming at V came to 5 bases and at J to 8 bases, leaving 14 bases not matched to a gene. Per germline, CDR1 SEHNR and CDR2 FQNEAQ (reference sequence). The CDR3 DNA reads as TGTGCCAGCAGCGGGGGGAGTAGACAGGGCGGCGAAAAACTGTTTTTT. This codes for CASSGGSRQGGEKLFF.

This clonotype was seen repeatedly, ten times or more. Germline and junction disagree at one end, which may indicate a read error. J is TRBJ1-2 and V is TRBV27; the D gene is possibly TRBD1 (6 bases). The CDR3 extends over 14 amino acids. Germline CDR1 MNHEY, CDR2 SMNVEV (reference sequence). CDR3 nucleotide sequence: TGTGCCAGCAGTATATCGACAGGTACCTATGGCTACACCTTC. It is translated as CASSISTGTYGYTF.

CDR3 DNA sequence: TGTGCCAGCAGCCACCCGGGAGACAGGCCACTCAGGGCTTTCTTT. It codes for CASSHPGDRPLRAFF. The rearrangement uses TRBV7-9 and TRBJ1-1, with a weak D call TRBD1 (6 bases). The germline gives CDR1 SEHNR, CDR2 FQNEAQ (reference sequence). Trimming took off 5 bases at V and 11 bases at J, with 24 bases between the two ends. This CDR3 spans 15 amino acids.

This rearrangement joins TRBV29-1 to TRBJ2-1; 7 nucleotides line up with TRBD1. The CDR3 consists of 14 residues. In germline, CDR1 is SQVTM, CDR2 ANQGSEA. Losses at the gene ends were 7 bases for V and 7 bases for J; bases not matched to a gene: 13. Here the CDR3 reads CSALQGLTFNEQFF. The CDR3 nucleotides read TGCAGCGCCCTACAGGGGCTGACATTTAATGAGCAGTTCTTC.

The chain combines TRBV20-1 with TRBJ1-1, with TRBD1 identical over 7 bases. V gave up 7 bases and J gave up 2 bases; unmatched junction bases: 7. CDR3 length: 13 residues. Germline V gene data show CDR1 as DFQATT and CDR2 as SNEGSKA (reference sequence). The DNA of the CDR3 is TGCAGTGTTGGAGGACAGGCTAACACTGAAGCTTTCTTT. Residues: CSVGGQANTEAFF.

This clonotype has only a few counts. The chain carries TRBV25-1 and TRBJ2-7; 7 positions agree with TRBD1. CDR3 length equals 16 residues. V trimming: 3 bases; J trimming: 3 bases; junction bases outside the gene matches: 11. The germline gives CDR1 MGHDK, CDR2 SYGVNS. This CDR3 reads CASSDSLTGTVYEQYF. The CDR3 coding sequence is TGTGCCAGCAGTGATTCCCTCACCGGGACAGTCTACGAGCAGTACTTC.

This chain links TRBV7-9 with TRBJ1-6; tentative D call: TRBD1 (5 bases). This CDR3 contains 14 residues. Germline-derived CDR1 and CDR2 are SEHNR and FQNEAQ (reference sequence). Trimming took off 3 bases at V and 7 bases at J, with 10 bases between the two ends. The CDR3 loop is CASSLPGENSPLHF. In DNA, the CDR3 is TGTGCCAGCAGCTTGCCGGGGGAGAATTCACCCCTCCACTTT.

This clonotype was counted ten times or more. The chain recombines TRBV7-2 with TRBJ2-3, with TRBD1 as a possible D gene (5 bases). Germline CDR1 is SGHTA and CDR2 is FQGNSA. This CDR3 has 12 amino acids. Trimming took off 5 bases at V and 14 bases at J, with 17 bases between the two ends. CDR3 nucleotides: TGTGCCAGCAGCGAAAATCGGCAGGGAAGGTATTTT. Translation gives CASSENRQGRYF.

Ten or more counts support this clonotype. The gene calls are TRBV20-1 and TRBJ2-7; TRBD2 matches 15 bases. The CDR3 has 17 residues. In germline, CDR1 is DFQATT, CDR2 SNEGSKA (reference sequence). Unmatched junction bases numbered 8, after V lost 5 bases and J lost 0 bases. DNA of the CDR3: TGCAGTGCTGCGGGGACTAGCGGGAGGCCTAGCTCCTACGAGCAGTACTTC. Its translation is CSAAGTSGRPSSYEQYF.

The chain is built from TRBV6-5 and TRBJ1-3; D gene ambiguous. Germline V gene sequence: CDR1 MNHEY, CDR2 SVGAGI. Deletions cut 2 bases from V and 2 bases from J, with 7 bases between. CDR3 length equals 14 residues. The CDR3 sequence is CASSYRRAGNTIYF. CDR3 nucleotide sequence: TGTGCCAGCAGTTACCGTAGGGCTGGAAACACCATATATTTT.

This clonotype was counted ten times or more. This CDR3 reads CASSSGLAGGGNEQFF. The CDR3 nucleotides are TGTGCCAGCAGCTCCGGACTAGCGGGAGGTGGCAATGAGCAGTTCTTC. The V and J genes are TRBV9 and TRBJ2-1; 14 nucleotides line up with TRBD2. Germline lookup yields CDR1 SGDLS and CDR2 YYNGEE. This CDR3 region has 16 residues. Trimming removed 4 bases from V and 6 bases from J; junction bases left unmatched: 6.